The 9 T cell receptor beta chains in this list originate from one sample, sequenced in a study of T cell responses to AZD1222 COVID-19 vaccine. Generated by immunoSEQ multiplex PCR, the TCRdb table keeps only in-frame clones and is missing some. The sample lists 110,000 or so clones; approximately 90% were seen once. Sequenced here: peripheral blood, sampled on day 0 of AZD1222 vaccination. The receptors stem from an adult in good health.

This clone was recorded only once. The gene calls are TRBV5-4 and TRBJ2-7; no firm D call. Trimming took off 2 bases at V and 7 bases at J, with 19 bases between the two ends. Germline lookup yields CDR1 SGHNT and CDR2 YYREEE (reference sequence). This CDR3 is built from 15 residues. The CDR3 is CASSFDSHSSGEQYF. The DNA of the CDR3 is TGTGCCAGCAGCTTCGATTCCCATTCTTCCGGGGAGCAGTACTTC.

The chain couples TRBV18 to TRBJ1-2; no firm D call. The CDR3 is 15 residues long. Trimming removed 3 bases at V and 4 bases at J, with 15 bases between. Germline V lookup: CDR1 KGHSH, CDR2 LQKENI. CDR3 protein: CASSPSGDPFYGYTF. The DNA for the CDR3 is TGTGCCAGCTCACCTTCCGGGGATCCCTTCTATGGCTACACCTTC.

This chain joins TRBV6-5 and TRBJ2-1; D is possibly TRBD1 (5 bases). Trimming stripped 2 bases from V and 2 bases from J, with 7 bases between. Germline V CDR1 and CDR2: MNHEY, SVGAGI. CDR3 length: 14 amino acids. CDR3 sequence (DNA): TGTGCCAGCAGTTACAGGGGAACCTACAATGAGCAGTTCTTC. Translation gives CASSYRGTYNEQFF.

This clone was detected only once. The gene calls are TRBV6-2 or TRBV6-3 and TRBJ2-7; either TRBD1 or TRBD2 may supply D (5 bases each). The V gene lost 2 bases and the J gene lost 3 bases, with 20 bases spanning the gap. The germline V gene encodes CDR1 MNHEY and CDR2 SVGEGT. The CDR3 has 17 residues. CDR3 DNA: TGTGCCAGCAGTTACGTCGACCTGGGACGCCGGAGCTACGAGCAGTACTTC. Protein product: CASSYVDLGRRSYEQYF.

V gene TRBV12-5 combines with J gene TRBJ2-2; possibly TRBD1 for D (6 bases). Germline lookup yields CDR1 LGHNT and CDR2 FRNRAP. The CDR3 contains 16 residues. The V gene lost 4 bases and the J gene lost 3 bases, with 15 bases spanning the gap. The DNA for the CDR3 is TGTGCTAGTGGTTCCCCCACCACAGGGTACACCGGGGAGCTGTTTTTT. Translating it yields CASGSPTTGYTGELFF.

CDR3 region: CASSQVVGQGYSNQPQHF. The CDR3 DNA reads TGCGCCAGCAGCCAAGTAGTGGGACAGGGTTATAGCAATCAGCCCCAGCATTTT. V is TRBV4-1 and J is TRBJ1-5; TRBD1 matches at 9 bases. The CDR3 is 18 amino acids. With V trimmed by 1 base and J by 0 bases, 7 bases remained unmatched. Germline lookup yields CDR1 MGHRA and CDR2 YSYEKL.

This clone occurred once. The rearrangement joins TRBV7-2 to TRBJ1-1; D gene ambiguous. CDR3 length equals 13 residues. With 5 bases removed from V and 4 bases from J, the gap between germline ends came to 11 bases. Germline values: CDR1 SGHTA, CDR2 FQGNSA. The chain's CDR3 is CASSPSRSTEAFF. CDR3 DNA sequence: TGTGCCAGCAGCCCGAGCCGGAGCACTGAAGCTTTCTTT.

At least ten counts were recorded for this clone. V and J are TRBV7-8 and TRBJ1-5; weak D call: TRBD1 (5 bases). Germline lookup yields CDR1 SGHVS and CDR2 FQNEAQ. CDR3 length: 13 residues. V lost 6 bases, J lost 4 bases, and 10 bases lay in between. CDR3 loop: CASSWDGNQPQHF. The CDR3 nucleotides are TGTGCCAGCAGTTGGGACGGAAATCAGCCCCAGCATTTT.

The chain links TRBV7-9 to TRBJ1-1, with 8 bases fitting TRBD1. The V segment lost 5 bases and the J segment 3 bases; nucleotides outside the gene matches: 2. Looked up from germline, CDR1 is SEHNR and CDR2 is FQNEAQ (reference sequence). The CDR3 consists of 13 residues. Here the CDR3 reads CASSRQGYTEAFF. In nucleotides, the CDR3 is TGTGCCAGCAGCCGACAGGGGTACACTGAAGCTTTCTTT.